This T cell receptor (beta chain) was found in a study of cytomegalovirus exposure and HLA in healthy donors. CDR1 and CDR2 (germline): SGHVS, FQNEAQ. Trimming took off 5 bases at V and 1 base at J, with 21 bases between the two ends. The CDR3 is 18 residues long. Use of 60 Vbeta and 13 Jbeta primers characterized the PCR. Assay used: immunoSEQ multiplex PCR; TCRdb lists only in-frame clones, some missing. The sample records about 160,000 clones, 80% to 90% being singletons. The rearrangement links TRBV7-8 to TRBJ1-5; perhaps TRBD1 as D (5 bases). The TCR was taken from a male donor in good health and CMV-seronegative. The sequenced material came from PBMCs. The CDR3 protein is CASSILSTGGGSNQPQHF. CDR3 DNA: TGTGCCAGCAGCATACTGTCAACGGGGGGGGGAAGCAATCAGCCCCAGCATTTT.